These T cell receptor beta chains were read from a single sample in a study of blood T cell repertoires in COVID-19. Libraries were prepared by immunoSEQ multiplex PCR; TCRdb keeps only in-frame clonotypes and omits some of them. The sample lists 52,000 or so clones, 90% occurring once. Input material: peripheral blood. The origin of the receptors is a human donor in a cohort sampled during active COVID-19. CDR3s include the opening cysteine and the closing phenylalanine or tryptophan. Fields, in order: D gene, clone size, V gene, J gene, CDR3 protein, CDR3 DNA. A D gene is named only where the DNA matches it firmly. Clone size is not always given. Where it is, it says once, few, many or a class for expanded clones.

>.|few|TRBV9|TRBJ1-5
CASSVAPGSNQPQHF
TGTGCCAGCAGCGTAGCTCCGGGGTCGAATCAGCCCCAGCATTTT
>.|.|TRBV27|TRBJ1-6
CASSFRDRNSPLHF
TGTGCCAGCAGTTTCCGCGACAGGAATTCACCCCTCCACTTT
>TRBD1|.|TRBV27|TRBJ1-6
CASQDRVSYNSPLHF
TGTGCCTCTCAGGACAGGGTGTCCTATAATTCACCCCTCCACTTT
>TRBD1|.|TRBV2|TRBJ2-7
CASSGDSQYEQYF
TGTGCCAGCAGTGGGGACAGCCAATACGAGCAGTACTTC
>TRBD1|.|TRBV19|TRBJ2-1
CASIPDRGPYNEQFF
TGTGCCAGTATCCCGGACAGGGGGCCTTACAATGAGCAGTTCTTC
>.|.|TRBV2|TRBJ1-1
CASSEAGLNTEAFF
TGTGCCAGCAGTGAAGCGGGCCTGAACACTGAAGCTTTCTTT
>.|.|TRBV5-1|TRBJ2-7
CASSLAVFYEQYF
TGCGCCAGCAGCTTGGCTGTTTTCTACGAGCAGTACTTC
>.|.|TRBV5-1|TRBJ2-5
CASSSQETQYF
TGCGCCAGCAGTTCACAAGAGACCCAGTACTTC
>.|.|TRBV5-4|TRBJ1-1
CASSLRGSGRSTEAFF
TGTGCCAGCAGCTTGAGAGGGTCAGGGAGGAGCACTGAAGCTTTCTTT
>.|.|TRBV30|TRBJ1-2
CASHGQGLRANYGYTF
TGTGCCTCGCATGGTCAGGGGCTTAGGGCTAACTATGGCTACACCTTC
>.|.|TRBV5-4|TRBJ2-1
CASSLATVLDEQFF
TGTGCCAGCAGCTTGGCGACTGTGTTGGATGAGCAGTTCTTC